The T cell receptor (beta chain) described here comes from a study of vaccination effects on CD4 cells after COVID-19. At the level of the study: Participants received two doses of either the BNT162b2 or mRNA-1273 vaccine.

The assay was immunoSEQ multiplex PCR, and TCRdb's table has in-frame clones only and misses some. Among 26,000 or so clones listed, around 75% were seen once. This clone was seen once. Its antigen is unidentified. Sequencing was preceded by expansion of antigen-specific CD4+ T cells with viral peptide pools in the ViraFEST assay. The authors isolated CD4+ T cells after ten to eleven days of culture. Nucleocapsid antibodies stayed negative before and after vaccination, showing no earlier SARS-CoV-2 infection. CDR1 is SGHNT and CDR2 is YYREEE in the germline V gene (reference sequence). This CDR3 is 15 amino acids long. The J segment lost 4 bases and the V segment lost 4 bases, leaving 5 bases of the junction unmatched.

The starting material was CD4+ T cells from PBMCs cultured with HCoV-NL63 spike peptides, obtained before COVID-19 vaccination. The rearrangement joins TRBV5-4 to TRBJ2-5; 12 positions match TRBD2. The receptor was derived from a human donor who received a COVID-19 vaccine. The CDR3 DNA is TGTGCCAGCAGCCCGGGACTAGCGGGCACAGAGACCCAGTACTTC. It codes for CASSPGLAGTETQYF.